These T cell receptor beta chains were read from a single sample in a study of T cell repertoires in cytomegalovirus infection. TCRdb processed the reads anew with MiXCR; each CDR3 protein has one entry. The sample includes 550,000 to 850,000 distinct CDR3 sequences, about 30% of them seen just once. Their specific antigens are unknown. The source material was cultured PBMCs, sampled from culture after CMV antigen stimulation. The receptors shown here come from a human donor in good health (CMV status not recorded). Some clones in this sample may be carry-over from other donors' samples. The CDR3 runs from the conserved cysteine through the conserved F or W.

TRBV18	CASSPNRDEQFF
TRBV6-8	CASRDRGGGNTIYF
TRBV7-2	CASSLGSSYSYNEQFF
TRBV18	CASSPSTSGRYQETQYF
TRBV5-3	CASSPGTIGSETQYF
TRBV7-9	CASSLGGTGINYGYTF
TRBV2	CASSEHSAAGELFF
TRBV2	CASRQTSDETQYF
TRBV7-8	CASSSGTGWVIETQYF
TRBV7-9	CASSSGTDYNEQFF
TRBV11-2	CASSLLSAGGEQYF
TRBV5-1	CASSSTGTQETQYF
TRBV6-1	CASSRPGAHGNTIYF
TRBV6-1	CASSEWAGDNQPQHF
TRBV20-1	CSARQGKMNTEAFF